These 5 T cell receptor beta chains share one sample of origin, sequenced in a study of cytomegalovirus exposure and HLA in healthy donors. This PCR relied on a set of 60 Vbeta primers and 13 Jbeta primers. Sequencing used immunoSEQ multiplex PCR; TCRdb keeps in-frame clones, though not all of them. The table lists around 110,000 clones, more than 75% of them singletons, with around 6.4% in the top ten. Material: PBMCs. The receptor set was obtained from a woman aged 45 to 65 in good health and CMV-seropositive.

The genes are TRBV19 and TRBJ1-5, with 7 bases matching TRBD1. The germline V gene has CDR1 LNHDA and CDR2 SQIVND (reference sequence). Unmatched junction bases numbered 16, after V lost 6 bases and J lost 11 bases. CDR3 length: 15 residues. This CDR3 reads CASSPDRAGVITQHF. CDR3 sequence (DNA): TGTGCCAGTAGCCCCGACAGGGCTGGTGTAATAACCCAGCATTTT.

Here the CDR3 reads CSVEPGQTRGYTF. For the CDR3, the DNA is TGCAGCGTTGAACCGGGTCAAACTAGGGGCTACACCTTC. The J gene is TRBJ1-2, the V gene TRBV29-1; D is uncertain. CDR1 is SQVTM and CDR2 is ANQGSEA in the germline V gene. V was trimmed by 2 bases and J by 8 bases, leaving 15 bases between them. The length of the CDR3 is 13 residues.

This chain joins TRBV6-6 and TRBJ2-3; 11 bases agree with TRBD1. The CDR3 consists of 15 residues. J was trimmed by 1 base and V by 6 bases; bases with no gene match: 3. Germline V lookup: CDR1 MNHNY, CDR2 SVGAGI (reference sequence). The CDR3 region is CASRGQGVGTDTQYF. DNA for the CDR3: TGTGCCAGCAGGGGACAGGGGGTCGGCACAGATACGCAGTATTTT.

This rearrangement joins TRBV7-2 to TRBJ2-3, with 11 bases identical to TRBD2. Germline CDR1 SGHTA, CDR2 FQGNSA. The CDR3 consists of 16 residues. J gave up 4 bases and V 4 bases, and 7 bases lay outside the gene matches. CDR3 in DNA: TGTGCCAGCAGCTCGGGGACTAGCGGAGTTTCAGATACGCAGTATTTT. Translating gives CASSSGTSGVSDTQYF.

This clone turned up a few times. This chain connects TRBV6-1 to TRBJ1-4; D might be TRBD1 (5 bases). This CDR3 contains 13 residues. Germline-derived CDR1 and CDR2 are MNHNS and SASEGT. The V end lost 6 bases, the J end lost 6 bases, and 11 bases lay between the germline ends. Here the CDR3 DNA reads TGTGCCAGCAGCCTCGGACATGATGAAAAACTGTTTTTT. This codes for CASSLGHDEKLFF.